What follows are 25 T cell receptor beta chains derived from one specimen sequenced in a study of blood T cell repertoires in COVID-19. TCRdb's table, derived via immunoSEQ multiplex PCR, lists solely in-frame clones and lacks some. The table has 160,000 or so clones, approximately 84% seen once; the top ten hold approximately 15%. Sequencing used peripheral blood. The receptors derive from a woman of 80 years or more with acute or convalescent COVID-19.

This clone came up a few times. The chain carries TRBV9 and TRBJ1-2; D possibly corresponds to TRBD1 (6 bases). The CDR3 extends over 14 amino acids. Between the trimmed V and J ends, which lost 4 bases and 4 bases, there was a span of 14 bases. The V gene's germline CDR1 is SGDLS and CDR2 YYNGEE. The CDR3 DNA follows: TGTGCCAGCAGCCCCAATCGGGACACCTATGGCTACACCTTC. Translating it yields CASSPNRDTYGYTF.

J is TRBJ1-2 and V is TRBV12-3 or TRBV12-4; D is ambiguous. V was cut by 5 bases and J by 7 bases, with 11 bases left in between. CDR3 size: 12 residues. The DNA of the CDR3 is TGTGCCAGCAGTCCCCAGGCGCGTGGCTACACCTTC. It yields the protein CASSPQARGYTF.

The chain is built from TRBV18 and TRBJ2-5; 7 bases match TRBD1. CDR1 is KGHSH and CDR2 is LQKENI in the germline V gene. Trimming at V came to 4 bases and at J to 1 base, leaving 3 bases not matched to a gene. CDR3 size: 14 residues. CDR3 sequence: CASSRTGPQETQYF. CDR3 DNA: TGTGCCAGCTCACGGACAGGTCCCCAAGAGACCCAGTACTTC.

The rearrangement joins TRBV7-2 to TRBJ2-5, with 7 bases aligning to TRBD2. The CDR3 runs to 16 residues. V shed 0 bases, J shed 13 bases, and the junction held 17 bases outside the gene matches. The germline V gene encodes CDR1 SGHTA and CDR2 FQGNSA. CDR3 residues: CASSLAHGFRGGEGYF. CDR3 nucleotides: TGTGCCAGCAGCTTAGCGCATGGGTTCCGCGGGGGTGAGGGGTACTTC.

This clone was seen a handful of times. The V and J genes are TRBV9 and TRBJ2-1; D may be TRBD2 (6 bases). Germline V gene lookup returns CDR1 SGDLS and CDR2 YYNGEE. The CDR3 contains 15 residues. V lost 2 bases to trimming and J lost 1 base, with 10 bases between them. The CDR3 DNA follows: TGTGCCAGCAGCGTCTTAGCGGAATCCTACAATGAGCAGTTCTTC. It translates to CASSVLAESYNEQFF.

V and J are TRBV10-2 and TRBJ2-6; no reliable D call. Germline V gives CDR1 WSHSY, CDR2 SAAADI. The CDR3 is 15 amino acids. V lost 2 bases, J lost 0 bases, and 5 bases lay in between. This CDR3 reads CASSEIRSGANVLTF. The CDR3 coding sequence is TGCGCCAGCAGTGAGATTCGCTCTGGGGCCAACGTCCTGACTTTC.

V is TRBV5-1 and J is TRBJ2-7, with 7 bases matching TRBD2. This CDR3 comprises 18 residues. With V trimmed by 5 bases and J by 3 bases, 20 bases remained unmatched. Germline lookup yields CDR1 SGHRS and CDR2 YFSETQ. The CDR3 here is CASRGGSISPPGSYEQYF. The CDR3, as DNA: TGCGCCAGCAGGGGCGGGAGTATTTCCCCTCCCGGGAGCTACGAGCAGTACTTC. Full variable domain (missing parts from reference TRBV5-1 and TRBJ2-7): KAGVTQTPRYLIKTRGQQVTLSCSPISGHRSVSWYQQTPGQGLQFLFEYFSETQRNKGNFPGRFSGRQFSNSRSEMNVSTLELGDSALYLCASRGGSISPPGSYEQYFGPGTRLTVT.

This chain joins TRBV19 and TRBJ1-3; TRBD1 aligns across 8 bases. Losses at the gene ends were 2 bases for V and 0 bases for J; bases not matched to a gene: 3. From germline, CDR1 is LNHDA and CDR2 SQIVND (reference sequence). The CDR3 runs 16 residues. The CDR3 DNA reads as TGTGCCAGTAGTATACGGGACAGGAGCTCTGGAAACACCATATATTTT. Translating it yields CASSIRDRSSGNTIYF.

The chain recombines TRBV7-2 with TRBJ2-6, with a tentative D call TRBD1 (6 bases). Trimming took 5 bases from V and 1 from J, leaving 9 bases between them. The CDR3 length is 15 residues. Germline loops: CDR1 SGHTA, CDR2 FQGNSA. CDR3 amino acids: CASSRQGSGANVLTF. CDR3 DNA: TGTGCCAGCAGCCGGCAGGGGTCTGGGGCCAACGTCCTGACTTTC.

The chain joins TRBV27 to TRBJ2-7; D may be TRBD2 (7 bases). This CDR3 spans 14 amino acids. Looked up from germline, CDR1 is MNHEY and CDR2 is SMNVEV (reference sequence). The V and J ends lost 6 bases and 4 bases respectively, with 16 bases between them. CDR3 DNA sequence: TGTGCCAGCAGAACTTCTAGGGGGGGATACGAGCAGTACTTC. Encoded protein: CASRTSRGGYEQYF.

The gene calls are TRBV19 and TRBJ1-5, with D possibly TRBD1 on 6 matching bases. Trimming removed 6 bases from V and 0 bases from J, with 12 bases in between. The CDR3 consists of 15 residues. Germline lookup yields CDR1 LNHDA and CDR2 SQIVND (reference sequence). The CDR3 loop is CASSITGYSNQPQHF. The DNA for the CDR3 is TGTGCCAGTAGCATTACAGGGTATAGCAATCAGCCCCAGCATTTT.

The rearrangement links TRBV11-3 to TRBJ2-7; unclear D gene. Trimming took off 0 bases at V and 3 bases at J, with 3 bases between the two ends. Germline V lookup: CDR1 SGHNT, CDR2 YENEEA. The CDR3 is made up of 12 amino acids. This CDR3 reads CASSLDRYEQYF. As DNA, the CDR3 is TGTGCCAGCAGCTTAGATCGCTACGAGCAGTACTTC.

The J gene is TRBJ2-1, the V gene TRBV5-1; 9 nucleotides match TRBD1. The CDR3 length is 14 residues. Germline trimming cut 4 bases from V and 12 bases from J; bases unmatched to any gene: 11. Looked up from germline, CDR1 is SGHRS and CDR2 is YFSETQ. This chain's CDR3 is CASSPGQGPPGQFF. The CDR3 DNA reads as TGCGCCAGCAGCCCGGGACAGGGCCCCCCCGGGCAGTTCTTC.

The rearrangement joins TRBV3-1 (or the pseudogene TRBV3-2) to TRBJ2-2; 7 positions agree with TRBD2. The CDR3 has 16 amino acids. The V segment lost 0 bases and the J segment 9 bases; nucleotides outside the gene matches: 10. The germline V gene has CDR1 LGHDT and CDR2 YNNKEL (reference sequence). CDR3 loop: CASSQETGTMSRELFF. The CDR3 region has the DNA TGTGCCAGCAGCCAAGAAACCGGGACTATGTCCCGGGAGCTGTTTTTT.

This rearrangement joins TRBV19 to TRBJ2-1, with D perhaps TRBD2 (6 bases). The V and J ends lost 3 bases and 8 bases respectively, with 20 bases between them. CDR1 is LNHDA and CDR2 is SQIVND in the germline V gene (reference sequence). The CDR3 spans 16 residues. CDR3 region: CASSIFGAPREYEQFF. CDR3 nucleotides: TGTGCCAGTAGTATCTTTGGGGCGCCCCGGGAGTATGAGCAGTTCTTC.

V is TRBV4-1 and J is TRBJ2-7, with TRBD1 identical over 10 bases. Trimming at V came to 1 base and at J to 5 bases, leaving 8 bases not matched to a gene. The CDR3 has 16 residues. Germline lookup yields CDR1 MGHRA and CDR2 YSYEKL. CDR3 bases: TGCGCCAGCAGCCAAGTTGGTTGGGACAGGGGCCACGAGCAGTACTTC. Amino acids: CASSQVGWDRGHEQYF.

This chain links TRBV19 with TRBJ2-3, with D perhaps TRBD1 (5 bases). V lost 7 bases to trimming and J lost 3 bases, with 14 bases between them. Germline V gives CDR1 LNHDA, CDR2 SQIVND (reference sequence). This CDR3 comprises 14 residues. The DNA of the CDR3 is TGTGCCAGTACTCCACAGGTTGGGACAGATACGCAGTATTTT. Residues: CASTPQVGTDTQYF.

This chain joins TRBV9 and TRBJ2-1; no reliable D call. Germline V gives CDR1 SGDLS, CDR2 YYNGEE. V gave up 0 bases and J gave up 6 bases, with 10 bases separating them. CDR3 length equals 14 residues. DNA of the CDR3: TGTGCCAGCAGCGTAGCTGCAGGAACCAATGAGCAGTTCTTC. Amino acids: CASSVAAGTNEQFF.

CDR3 sequence reads: CSDGRQWGTEAFF. CDR3 DNA sequence: TGCAGCGATGGACGACAGTGGGGCACTGAAGCTTTCTTT. V gene TRBV29-1 combines with J gene TRBJ1-1; TRBD1 might be the D (5 bases). Germline V gene lookup returns CDR1 SQVTM and CDR2 ANQGSEA. The CDR3 spans 13 residues. Trimming took 7 bases from V and 4 from J, leaving 16 bases between them.

Only a few counts were recorded for this clone. This rearrangement joins TRBV7-9 to TRBJ2-1, with 9 bases fitting TRBD2. The V gene's germline CDR1 is SEHNR and CDR2 FQNEAQ (reference sequence). The CDR3 totals 15 residues. V dropped 1 base and J dropped 8; count of bases not matched to a gene: 6. For the CDR3, the DNA is TGTGCCAGCAGCTTAGAGCGCGGGAGGGCCCATGAGCAGTTCTTC. This gives the protein CASSLERGRAHEQFF.

This clone was counted between two and nine times. The rearrangement links TRBV28 to TRBJ1-1; 7 bases are a match to TRBD1. In germline, CDR1 is MDHEN, CDR2 SYDVKM. The CDR3 loop spans 14 amino acids. Germline trimming cut 5 bases from V and 6 bases from J; bases unmatched to any gene: 9. The CDR3, as DNA: TGTGCCAGCAGTCGAATCGACAGGGCCCCTGAAGCTTTCTTT. Translating gives CASSRIDRAPEAFF.

The V gene is TRBV7-9, the J gene TRBJ1-1; D is possibly TRBD1 (5 bases). Germline V gene lookup returns CDR1 SEHNR and CDR2 FQNEAQ (reference sequence). This CDR3 comprises 14 residues. V was clipped by 11 bases and J by 3 bases, with 19 bases between them. The CDR3 sequence: CALQPGTADTEAFF. In nucleotides, the CDR3 is TGTGCCCTCCAACCAGGGACTGCGGACACTGAAGCTTTCTTT.

V is TRBV6-5 and J is TRBJ2-7; a weak D match, TRBD1 (6 bases). CDR1 and CDR2 from the germline V gene are MNHEY and SVGAGI. V gave up 1 base and J gave up 5 bases, with 15 bases separating them. There are 15 residues in the CDR3. The CDR3 DNA follows: TGTGCCAGCAGTTACTGGGGGCGACTTACGGACGAGCAGTACTTC. It is translated as CASSYWGRLTDEQYF.

The J gene is TRBJ1-1, the V gene TRBV29-1; weak D call: TRBD1 (5 bases). V was shortened by 8 bases and J by 3 bases, with 13 bases between the two germline ends. The CDR3 length is 12 residues. CDR1 is SQVTM, CDR2 ANQGSEA, per germline. DNA for the CDR3: TGCAGCTCCTGGGGAGGGGACACTGAAGCTTTCTTT. This gives the protein CSSWGGDTEAFF.

J is TRBJ1-2 and V is TRBV11-3; the D gene is possibly TRBD1 (5 bases). Germline V gene data show CDR1 as SGHNT and CDR2 as YENEEA. The CDR3 is 20 residues long. The V end lost 5 bases, the J end lost 0 bases, and 28 bases lay between the germline ends. The CDR3 nucleotides are TGTGCCAGCAGCCCACGGACACGCGGGACGGTCCCTACAGCTAACTATGGCTACACCTTC. It yields the protein CASSPRTRGTVPTANYGYTF.